The clone carrying this T cell receptor beta chain has just a few counts. This record comes from a study of cytomegalovirus exposure and HLA in healthy donors. Use of 60 Vbeta and 13 Jbeta primers characterized the PCR. Sequencing used immunoSEQ multiplex PCR; TCRdb keeps in-frame clones, though not all of them. Seen here are some 180,000 clones, about 90% observed once, and the top ten hold over 0.2%. Germline V CDR1 and CDR2: SNHLY, FYNNEI. CDR3 length: 13 residues. Trimming cost V 6 bases and J 2 bases, with 10 bases left between them. This clonotype originated in a girl under three years old in good health and CMV-seronegative. The chain joins TRBV2 to TRBJ1-1; perhaps TRBD1 as D (6 bases). Sequencing used PBMCs. The CDR3 spells CASRDSENTEAFF. Written as DNA, the CDR3 is TGTGCCAGCAGGGACAGCGAAAACACTGAAGCTTTCTTT.